This TCR beta chain was captured in a study of blood T cell repertoires in COVID-19. As for the study in general: The origin of the acute and convalescent COVID-19 samples was the United States, Italy and Spain.

The CDR3 consists of 16 residues. CDR1 is LNHNV, CDR2 YYDKDF, per germline (reference sequence). V was clipped by 4 bases and J by 4 bases; unmatched bases: 9. Method: immunoSEQ multiplex PCR; TCRdb's copy keeps in-frame clones and lacks some. The top ten clones hold 4.4% of a sample with under 250,000 clones, roughly four fifths of them seen once. This receptor was taken from a man aged 45 to 65 with active or convalescent COVID-19. Input material: peripheral blood. The V call is TRBV15, the J call TRBJ1-4, with 7 bases aligning to TRBD1. The CDR3 bases are TGTGCCACCAGCACACCAACAGGGGCCTATAATGAAAAACTGTTTTTT. This codes for CATSTPTGAYNEKLFF.